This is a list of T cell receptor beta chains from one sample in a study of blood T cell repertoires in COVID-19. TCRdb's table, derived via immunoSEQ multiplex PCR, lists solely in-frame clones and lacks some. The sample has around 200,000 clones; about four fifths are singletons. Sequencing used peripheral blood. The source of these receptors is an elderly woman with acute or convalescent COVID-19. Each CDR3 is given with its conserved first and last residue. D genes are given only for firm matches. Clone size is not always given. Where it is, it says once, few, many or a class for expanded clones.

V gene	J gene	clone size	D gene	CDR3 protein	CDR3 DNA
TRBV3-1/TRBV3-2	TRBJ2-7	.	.	CASSQDVQRATYEQYF	TGTGCCAGCAGCCAAGATGTCCAGCGGGCCACCTACGAGCAGTACTTC
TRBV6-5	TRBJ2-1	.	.	CASSSYTTYNEQFF	TGTGCCAGCAGTTCCTATACTACCTACAATGAGCAGTTCTTC
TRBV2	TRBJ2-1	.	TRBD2	CASSATLAGSGYNEQFF	TGTGCCAGCAGTGCGACACTAGCGGGGTCGGGATACAATGAGCAGTTCTTC
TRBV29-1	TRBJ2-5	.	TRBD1	CSVFGTGGETQYF	TGCAGCGTTTTTGGGACAGGGGGTGAGACCCAGTACTTC
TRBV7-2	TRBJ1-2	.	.	CASSLVTGNTNYGYTF	TGTGCCAGCAGCTTAGTCACAGGCAACACTAACTATGGCTACACCTTC
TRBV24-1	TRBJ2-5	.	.	CATSDFRGSSIQETQYF	TGTGCCACCAGTGATTTTCGCGGTTCGTCCATCCAAGAGACCCAGTACTTC
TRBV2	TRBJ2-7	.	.	CASRRQESSYEQYF	TGTGCCAGCAGAAGACAGGAGAGCTCCTACGAGCAGTACTTC
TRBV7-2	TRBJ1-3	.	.	CASSPGLGLGNTIYF	TGTGCCAGCAGCCCAGGGCTGGGGCTCGGAAACACCATATATTTT
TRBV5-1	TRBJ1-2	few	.	CASSPPGDNYGYTF	TGCGCCAGCAGCCCCCCGGGGGATAACTATGGCTACACCTTC
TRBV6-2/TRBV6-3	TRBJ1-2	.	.	CASSYSKREDYGYTF	TGTGCCAGCAGTTACTCGAAGAGGGAAGACTATGGCTACACCTTC
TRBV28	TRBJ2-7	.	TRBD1	CASRRTGSYEQYF	TGTGCCAGCAGGAGGACAGGCTCCTACGAGCAGTACTTC
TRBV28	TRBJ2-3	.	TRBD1	CASYPLPGQGSDTQYF	TGTGCCAGCTATCCTCTACCGGGACAGGGTTCAGATACGCAGTATTTT
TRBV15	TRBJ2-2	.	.	CATSRELYTGELFF	TGTGCCACCAGCAGAGAGTTATACACCGGGGAGCTGTTTTTT
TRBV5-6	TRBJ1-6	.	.	CASSFYGSGPSPLHF	TGTGCCAGCAGCTTTTATGGGTCAGGGCCATCACCCCTCCACTTT
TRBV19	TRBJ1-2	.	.	CASNGGLGYTF	TGTGCCAGTAACGGGGGGTTGGGCTACACCTTC
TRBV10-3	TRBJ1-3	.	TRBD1	CAILAQGAGNTIYF	TGTGCCATCCTCGCACAGGGGGCTGGAAACACCATATATTTT
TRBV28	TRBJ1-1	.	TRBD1	CASSLGTGATEAFF	TGTGCCAGCAGTTTGGGGACAGGAGCTACTGAAGCTTTCTTT
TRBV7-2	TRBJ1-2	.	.	CASSLAGVNYGYTF	TGTGCCAGCAGCTTAGCAGGGGTAAACTATGGCTACACCTTC
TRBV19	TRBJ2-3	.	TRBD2	CASSIEPRTSGTTDTQYF	TGTGCCAGTAGTATAGAACCCAGGACTAGCGGGACCACAGATACGCAGTATTTT
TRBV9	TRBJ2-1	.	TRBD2	CASSVIAGGISAYNEQFF	TGTGCCAGCAGCGTTATAGCGGGAGGTATCAGCGCCTACAATGAGCAGTTCTTC
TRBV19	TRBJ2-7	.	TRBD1	CASSIGRGPYEQYF	TGTGCCAGTAGTATTGGCAGGGGGCCCTACGAGCAGTACTTC
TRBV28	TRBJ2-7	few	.	CASSRTFGGLPYEQYF	TGTGCCAGCAGTCGAACTTTCGGGGGGCTCCCCTACGAGCAGTACTTC
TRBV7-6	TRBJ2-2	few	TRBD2	CASSLASGGFNGELFF	TGTGCCAGCAGCTTGGCTAGCGGGGGGTTTAACGGGGAGCTGTTTTTT
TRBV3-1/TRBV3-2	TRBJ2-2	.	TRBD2	CASRGLAGVTGELFF	TGTGCCAGCAGGGGACTAGCGGGGGTAACCGGGGAGCTGTTTTTT
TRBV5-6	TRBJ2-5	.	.	CASSLGPGVIQETQYF	TGTGCCAGCAGCTTGGGTCCAGGGGTGATTCAAGAGACCCAGTACTTC
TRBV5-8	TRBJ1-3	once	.	CASSLHPSSGNTIYF	TGTGCCAGCAGCCTCCACCCCAGCTCTGGAAACACCATATATTTT
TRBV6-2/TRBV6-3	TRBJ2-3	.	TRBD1	CASSYLGQGTSTDTQYF	TGTGCCAGCAGTTACCTAGGACAGGGGACAAGCACAGATACGCAGTATTTT
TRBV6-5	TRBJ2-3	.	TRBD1	CASRDSGTDTQYF	TGTGCCAGCCGGGACAGCGGCACAGATACGCAGTATTTT
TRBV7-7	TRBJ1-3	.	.	CASSLEASGSEHTIYF	TGTGCTAGCAGCTTAGAGGCGTCAGGGTCCGAGCACACCATATATTTT
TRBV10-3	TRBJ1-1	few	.	CAISGGVTRTEAFF	TGTGCCATCAGTGGCGGGGTCACGCGCACTGAAGCTTTCTTT
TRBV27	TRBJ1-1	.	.	CASSLWQDRPRSRGAEAFF	TGTGCCAGCAGTTTGTGGCAAGATCGCCCCAGATCGCGAGGCGCTGAAGCTTTCTTT
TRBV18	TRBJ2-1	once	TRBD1	CASSGEQGSSYNEQFF	TGTGCCAGCTCAGGGGAACAGGGGAGCTCCTACAATGAGCAGTTCTTC
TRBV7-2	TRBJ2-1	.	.	CASSLEGPSGYNEQFF	TGTGCCAGCAGCTTAGAGGGGCCCTCTGGGTACAATGAGCAGTTCTTC
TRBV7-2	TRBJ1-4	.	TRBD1	CASSQAGTGVEKLFF	TGTGCCAGCAGCCAGGCCGGGACAGGAGTTGAAAAACTGTTTTTT
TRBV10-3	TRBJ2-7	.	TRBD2	CAISGAEREGGEQYF	TGTGCCATCAGTGGGGCTGAGCGGGAGGGGGGCGAGCAGTACTTC
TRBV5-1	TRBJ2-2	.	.	CASSRQSSPNTGELFF	TGCGCCAGCTCACGACAGTCCTCTCCGAACACCGGGGAGCTGTTTTTT
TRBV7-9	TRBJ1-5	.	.	CASSLARDQPQHF	TGTGCCAGCAGCCTCGCCAGGGATCAGCCCCAGCATTTT